One sample yielded the 8 T cell receptor beta chains listed below, sequenced in a study of cytomegalovirus exposure and HLA in healthy donors. The PCR had 60 Vbeta and 13 Jbeta primers. Sequencing was performed with immunoSEQ multiplex PCR; in TCRdb, only in-frame clones are kept and a portion is missing. The profile covers fewer than 120,000 clones, with 76% appearing a single time and under 15% taken by the ten largest. Specimen: PBMCs. These receptors all come from a man under 40 in good health and CMV-seropositive.

The chain is built from TRBV7-9 and TRBJ2-7; possibly TRBD2 for D (5 bases). Germline CDR1 and CDR2: SEHNR and FQNEAQ (reference sequence). Between the trimmed V and J ends, which lost 5 bases and 4 bases, there was a span of 15 bases. The CDR3 extends over 14 amino acids. The CDR3 protein is CASSLPREPYEQYF. The CDR3 DNA is TGTGCCAGCAGCCTTCCACGGGAACCGTACGAGCAGTACTTC.

The V call is TRBV28, the J call TRBJ2-7; 9 bases are a match to TRBD1. With V trimmed by 5 bases and J by 0 bases, 8 bases remained unmatched. In germline, CDR1 is MDHEN, CDR2 SYDVKM. This CDR3 has 16 amino acids. The CDR3 DNA reads as TGTGCCAGCAGTCCAACCGGGACAGGGAGCTCCTACGAGCAGTACTTC. Translated: CASSPTGTGSSYEQYF.

This rearrangement joins TRBV4-2 to TRBJ1-6; TRBD1 is a possible D gene (5 bases). Germline loops: CDR1 LGHNA, CDR2 YNFKEQ. The CDR3 sequence is 15 residues long. Trimming took off 3 bases at V and 7 bases at J, with 13 bases between the two ends. CDR3 nucleotides: TGTGCCAGCAGCCAGGACCACCGGGGGAATTCACCCCTCCACTTT. Its translation is CASSQDHRGNSPLHF.

The rearrangement links TRBV2 to TRBJ1-1; 9 bases are shared with TRBD1. The CDR3 sequence is 13 residues long. Germline CDR1 SNHLY, CDR2 FYNNEI. J gave up 3 bases and V 7 bases, and 3 bases lay outside the gene matches. The CDR3 sequence is CASIRDRDTEAFF. The CDR3 nucleotides are TGTGCCAGCATCCGGGACAGGGACACTGAAGCTTTCTTT.

The chain recombines TRBV5-6 with TRBJ2-5, with D possibly being TRBD2 (5 bases). The germline gives CDR1 SGHDT, CDR2 YYEEEE. This CDR3 contains 16 residues. Between the trimmed V and J ends, which lost 4 bases and 2 bases, there was a span of 18 bases. Written as DNA, the CDR3 is TGTGCCAGCAGCGACGTAGCTGGGAGCGCTCAAGAGACCCAGTACTTC. Residues: CASSDVAGSAQETQYF.

This clone appeared a single time. V usage is TRBV10-2 and J usage is TRBJ1-5, with TRBD1 matching over 8 bases. CDR1 is WSHSY and CDR2 is SAAADI in the germline V gene. The J segment lost 7 bases and the V segment lost 7 bases, leaving 15 bases of the junction unmatched. The CDR3 spans 16 residues. CDR3 nucleotides: TGCGCCAGCACCGAGGATAGGACAGGGTTTGAACAGCCCCAGCATTTT. Its protein is CASTEDRTGFEQPQHF.

The V gene is TRBV19, the J gene TRBJ2-5, with 12 bases identical to TRBD1. The CDR3 loop spans 17 amino acids. J gave up 4 bases and V 5 bases, and 11 bases lay outside the gene matches. Germline V CDR1 and CDR2: LNHDA, SQIVND (reference sequence). In nucleotides, the CDR3 is TGTGCCAGTAGTCCACCCCCGGGACAGGGGGCAGGAGAGACCCAGTACTTC. Its protein product is CASSPPPGQGAGETQYF. Using reference TRBV19 and TRBJ2-5 for the parts outside the CDR3, the full variable domain is DGGITQSPKYLFRKEGQNVTLSCEQNLNHDAMYWYRQDPGQGLRLIYYSQIVNDFQKGDIAEGYSVSREKKESFPLTVTSAQKNPTAFYLCASSPPPGQGAGETQYFGPGTRLLVL.

This clone was detected only a few times. The chain joins TRBV6-1 to TRBJ1-5, with a possible D match to TRBD1 (6 bases). CDR1 and CDR2 from the germline V gene are MNHNS and SASEGT. The germline V and J ends were trimmed by 1 base and 3 bases, with 10 bases remaining between them. The CDR3 spans 15 residues. The CDR3 reads CASSEGGQFNQPQHF. CDR3 DNA: TGTGCCAGCAGTGAAGGCGGACAGTTCAATCAGCCCCAGCATTTT.